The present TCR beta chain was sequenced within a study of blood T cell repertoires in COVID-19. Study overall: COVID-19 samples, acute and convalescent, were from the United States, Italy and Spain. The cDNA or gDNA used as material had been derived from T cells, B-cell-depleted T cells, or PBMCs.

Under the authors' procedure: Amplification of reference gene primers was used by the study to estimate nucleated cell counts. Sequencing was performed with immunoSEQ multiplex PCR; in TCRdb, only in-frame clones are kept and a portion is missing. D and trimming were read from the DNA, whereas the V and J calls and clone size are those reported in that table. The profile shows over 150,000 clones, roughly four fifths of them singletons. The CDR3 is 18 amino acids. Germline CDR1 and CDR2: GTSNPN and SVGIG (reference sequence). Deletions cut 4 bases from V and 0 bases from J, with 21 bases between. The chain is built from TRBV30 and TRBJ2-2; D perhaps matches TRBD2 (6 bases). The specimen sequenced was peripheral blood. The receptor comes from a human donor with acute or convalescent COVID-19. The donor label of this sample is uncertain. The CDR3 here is CAWTQGVLAFANTGELFF. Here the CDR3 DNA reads TGTGCCTGGACCCAAGGGGTTCTAGCGTTTGCGAACACCGGGGAGCTGTTTTTT. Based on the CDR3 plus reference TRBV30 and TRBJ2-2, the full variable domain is SQTIHQWPATLVQPVGSPLSLECTVEGTSNPNLYWYRQAAGRGLQLLFYSVGIGQISSEVPQNLSASRPQDRQFILSSKKLLLSDSGFYLCAWTQGVLAFANTGELFFGEGSRLTVL.